The 25 T cell receptor beta chains below were found in one sample sequenced in a study of T-cell memory formation after mild COVID-19. TCRdb ran MiXCR on the 5' RACE reads and lists one entry per CDR3 protein. The table has about 82,000 distinct CDR3 sequences, around 13% seen once. The sequencing sample was made of PBMCs or a T cell subset sorted from them (not recorded which). Receptor source: a man aged 18 to 29 who had mild COVID-19 (a few samples of this study predate the infection). Cell type and time point are not known.

The chain recombines TRBV6-5 with TRBJ2-1, with 13 bases identical to TRBD2. The CDR3 consists of 18 residues. V was clipped by 2 bases and J by 9 bases; unmatched bases: 13. CDR1 is MNHEY and CDR2 is SVGAGI in the germline V gene. The CDR3 DNA reads as TGTGCCAGCAGTTACGACGGGACTAGCGGGACAAGAGGGCGTGAGCAGTTCTTC. Encoded protein: CASSYDGTSGTRGREQFF.

This clonotype was counted between two and nine times. The rearrangement joins TRBV25-1 to TRBJ1-2, with unresolved D. This CDR3 has 15 residues. In germline, CDR1 is MGHDK, CDR2 SYGVNS. V was clipped by 1 base and J by 0 bases, with 9 bases between them. The DNA for the CDR3 is TGTGCCAGCAGTGAATTCGGCGGAACTAACTATGGCTACACCTTC. The encoded protein is CASSEFGGTNYGYTF.

A few counts support this clonotype. The V call is TRBV7-2, the J call TRBJ2-1; D ambiguous. Trimming pared 3 bases from V and 4 bases from J, leaving 13 bases between. The V gene's germline CDR1 is SGHTA and CDR2 FQGNSA. The CDR3 sequence is 15 residues long. The CDR3 bases are TGTGCCAGCAGCTTTGACGTGCTTTCGTACAATGAGCAGTTCTTC. This encodes CASSFDVLSYNEQFF.

The chain uses TRBV4-1 and TRBJ1-1, with D possibly TRBD1 on 6 matching bases. The V and J ends lost 3 bases and 4 bases respectively, with 15 bases between them. In germline, CDR1 is MGHRA, CDR2 YSYEKL. This CDR3 comprises 15 residues. This chain's CDR3 is CASSHQRQAVTEAFF. CDR3 nucleotide sequence: TGCGCCAGCAGCCACCAAAGACAGGCGGTCACTGAAGCTTTCTTT.

This clonotype was picked up a small number of times. The chain is built from TRBV11-1 and TRBJ1-1; D call uncertain. The V gene's germline CDR1 is SGHAT and CDR2 FQDESV (reference sequence). CDR3 length: 14 residues. The V gene lost 3 bases and the J gene lost 1 base, with 9 bases spanning the gap. The CDR3 sequence: CASSFSDSNTEAFF. DNA of the CDR3: TGTGCCAGCAGCTTCAGCGATTCGAACACTGAAGCTTTCTTT.

The gene calls are TRBV12-3 or TRBV12-4 and TRBJ2-1; D is unclear. This CDR3 is 11 amino acids long. Trimming took off 5 bases at V and 11 bases at J, with 10 bases between the two ends. CDR3 DNA: TGTGCCAGCAGTGGGGTGAGGAAGCAGTTCTTC. Translated, it gives CASSGVRKQFF.

This clonotype was counted only a few times. The chain recombines TRBV27 with TRBJ2-7; 10 bases are a match to TRBD1. CDR3 size: 14 residues. The junction had 5 bases not matched to a gene; V was cut back by 5 bases and J by 4 bases. Per the germline V gene, CDR1 is MNHEY and CDR2 is SMNVEV (reference sequence). The CDR3 loop reads CASSRQGARYEQYF. CDR3 nucleotides: TGTGCCAGCAGTAGACAGGGGGCGAGATACGAGCAGTACTTC.

The V call is TRBV13, the J call TRBJ2-5, with D perhaps being TRBD1 or TRBD2 (6 bases each). V was cut by 1 base and J by 2 bases, with 14 bases left in between. CDR3 length: 16 amino acids. Germline V gives CDR1 PRHDT, CDR2 FYEKMQ (reference sequence). This CDR3 is CASSLEGRGQQETQYF. The CDR3 DNA reads TGTGCCAGCAGCTTAGAGGGACGGGGGCAGCAAGAGACCCAGTACTTC.

The chain combines TRBV2 with TRBJ2-1; D is ambiguous. V dropped 3 bases and J dropped 14 bases, with 11 bases sitting between them. CDR1 and CDR2 from the germline V gene are SNHLY and FYNNEI. This CDR3 comprises 11 residues. This CDR3 reads CASSDRRSEFF. The CDR3 DNA sequence: TGTGCCAGCAGTGACCGGCGATCCGAGTTCTTC.

This clonotype was detected only a few times. The chain couples TRBV19 to TRBJ1-1, with TRBD1 matching over 8 bases. With 5 bases clipped from V and 4 bases from J, the junction kept 3 bases outside the gene matches. The CDR3 runs 13 residues. Germline CDR1 is LNHDA and CDR2 is SQIVND (reference sequence). The CDR3, as DNA: TGTGCCAGTAGTTACGGGACAGGCACTGAAGCTTTCTTT. Translating it yields CASSYGTGTEAFF.

The V and J genes are TRBV28 and TRBJ2-5; perhaps TRBD1 as D (5 bases). The CDR3 is 14 residues long. The germline V gene encodes CDR1 MDHEN and CDR2 SYDVKM. Deletions cut 5 bases from V and 2 bases from J, with 12 bases between. The DNA for the CDR3 is TGTGCCAGCAGTGCTCCAGGGATTCAAGAGACCCAGTACTTC. As protein: CASSAPGIQETQYF.

V usage is TRBV12-3 or TRBV12-4 and J usage is TRBJ2-7, with 8 bases matching TRBD1. Trimming at V came to 4 bases and at J to 3 bases, leaving 8 bases not matched to a gene. This CDR3 is 15 amino acids long. CDR3 DNA sequence: TGTGCCAGCAGTTACCGACAGGGGATCGTCTACGAGCAGTACTTC. This encodes CASSYRQGIVYEQYF.

V is TRBV29-1 and J is TRBJ2-3; 9 bases are shared with TRBD2. The CDR3 contains 14 residues. Looked up from germline, CDR1 is SQVTM and CDR2 is ANQGSEA. The J segment lost 6 bases and the V segment lost 4 bases, leaving 8 bases of the junction unmatched. CDR3 in DNA: TGCAGCGTTGTATTGCGGGGGGGCCGGGATACGCAGTATTTT. This translates into CSVVLRGGRDTQYF.

The chain uses TRBV4-3 and TRBJ2-3; tentatively, D is TRBD2 (6 bases). CDR3 size: 15 residues. Germline loops: CDR1 LGHNA, CDR2 YSLEER. V gave up 6 bases and J gave up 3 bases, with 16 bases separating them. CDR3 nucleotide sequence: TGCGCCAGCAGACTGGGCGGGGCGAGTACAGATACGCAGTATTTT. Translation: CASRLGGASTDTQYF.

The V call is TRBV7-9, the J call TRBJ1-2, with 7 bases identical to TRBD1. The CDR3 has 16 residues. V lost 5 bases, J lost 7 bases, and 16 bases stayed unmatched. The germline V gene has CDR1 SEHNR and CDR2 FQNEAQ (reference sequence). The CDR3 region has the DNA TGTGCCAGCAGCATCCGGGACAGTGGTATGTTCCGTGGCTACACCTTC. Protein sequence: CASSIRDSGMFRGYTF.

This sequence joins TRBV6-2 or TRBV6-3 and TRBJ1-2; D not resolved. This CDR3 has 16 amino acids. V was shortened by 2 bases and J by 3 bases, with 16 bases between the two germline ends. Germline lookup yields CDR1 MNHEY and CDR2 SVGEGT. CDR3 in amino acids: CASSYSHLKGDYGYTF. The CDR3, as DNA: TGTGCCAGCAGTTACAGCCACCTAAAAGGTGACTATGGCTACACCTTC.

This clonotype was counted only a few times. Compared with germline, one end of the junction differs, possibly owing to a read error. This chain uses TRBV4-2 with TRBJ2-7, with D perhaps TRBD1 (6 bases). This CDR3 contains 12 residues. Per the germline V gene, CDR1 is LGHNA and CDR2 is YNFKEQ. The CDR3 protein is CASGQGPNEQYF. The CDR3 nucleotides read TGTGCCAGCGGCCAGGGGCCCAACGAGCAGTACTTC.

V is TRBV7-9 and J is TRBJ1-4; perhaps TRBD1 as D (5 bases). The germline V gene encodes CDR1 SEHNR and CDR2 FQNEAQ (reference sequence). The CDR3 has 15 residues. Trimming left V 4 bases short and J 0 bases short, with 9 bases between. The CDR3 protein is CASSSRESTNEKLFF. In DNA, the CDR3 is TGTGCCAGCAGCTCCAGGGAGTCAACTAATGAAAAACTGTTTTTT.

The chain employs TRBV4-1 and TRBJ1-2; possible D gene TRBD1, 6 bases. Trimming shortened V by 2 bases and J by 7 bases, and 14 bases separated the two germline ends. The CDR3 runs 14 residues. From germline, CDR1 is MGHRA and CDR2 YSYEKL. This CDR3 is CASSQPTGMGGYTF. The CDR3 nucleotides are TGCGCCAGCAGCCAACCCACAGGGATGGGTGGCTACACCTTC.

This clonotype was seen only a few times. The V and J genes are TRBV6-2 or TRBV6-3 and TRBJ2-1; 8 bases line up with TRBD2. This CDR3 is built from 17 residues. Per germline, CDR1 MNHEY and CDR2 SVGEGT. Germline trimming cut 2 bases from V and 4 bases from J; bases unmatched to any gene: 10. CDR3 protein: CASSYTQTSGGYNEQFF. CDR3 nucleotide sequence: TGTGCCAGCAGTTACACCCAAACTAGCGGCGGTTACAATGAGCAGTTCTTC.

Only a few counts were recorded for this clonotype. One end of the junction varies from germline; a read error may be responsible. The gene calls are TRBV19 and TRBJ2-7; D unclear. Germline CDR1 is LNHDA and CDR2 is SQIVND (reference sequence). The CDR3 is made up of 12 amino acids. The CDR3 DNA sequence: TGTGCCAGTAGTTTAGAATTTGGGGAGCAGTACTTC. It is translated as CASSLEFGEQYF.

This clonotype was observed a handful of times. The chain combines TRBV5-8 with TRBJ1-6; D ambiguous. V was pared by 0 bases and J by 6 bases, with 10 bases between. CDR1 SGHTS and CDR2 YDEGEE come from the germline V gene. The CDR3 sequence is 15 residues long. The CDR3 region is CASSLEGFSNSPLHF. The DNA of the CDR3 is TGTGCCAGCAGCTTGGAAGGGTTTAGTAATTCACCCCTCCACTTT. The full variable domain, with the rest looked up from reference TRBV5-8 and TRBJ1-6, is EAGVTQSPTHLIKTRGQQATLRCSPISGHTSVYWYQQALGLGLQFLLWYDEGEERNRGNFPPRFSGRQFPNYSSELNVNALELEDSALYLCASSLEGFSNSPLHFGNGTRLTVT.

Only a few counts were recorded for this clonotype. The chain employs TRBV5-1 and TRBJ1-1; TRBD1 aligns across 7 bases. Trimming at V came to 5 bases and at J to 1 base, leaving 8 bases not matched to a gene. CDR1 is SGHRS, CDR2 YFSETQ, per germline. The CDR3 is 15 residues long. CDR3 DNA sequence: TGCGCCAGCAGGAAACCGGGACAGAGGAACACTGAAGCTTTCTTT. Translating it yields CASRKPGQRNTEAFF.

The chain uses TRBV7-8 and TRBJ1-2; 8 bases are shared with TRBD1. The CDR3 is made up of 17 amino acids. Unmatched junction bases numbered 11, after V lost 3 bases and J lost 2 bases. The germline CDR1 and CDR2 sequences are SGHVS and FQNEAQ. CDR3 sequence (DNA): TGTGCCAGCAGCTTTTCACAGGGGGGACGGTGGAACTATGGCTACACCTTC. Its protein product is CASSFSQGGRWNYGYTF.

J is TRBJ2-2 and V is TRBV4-3; no firm D call. Looked up from germline, CDR1 is LGHNA and CDR2 is YSLEER. Trimming left V 1 base short and J 5 bases short, with 8 bases between. The CDR3 has 14 residues. The CDR3 nucleotides read TGCGCCAGCAGCCAAGGGTTTATAACCGGGGAGCTGTTTTTT. This translates into CASSQGFITGELFF.